Shown below are 30 T cell receptor beta chains from a single sample sequenced in a study of T cells expressing NK-cell markers. Each CDR3 protein gets one entry in TCRdb, which reprocessed the 5' RACE reads and gives no DNA. The clone table shows more than 400,000 distinct CDR3 sequences, with the ten largest holding about 7.3%. Sequenced sample: blood T cells: a sorted CD56 or NKG2C T cell subset, CD4+ or CD8+ T cells, or bulk PBMC T cells (not recorded which). The receptor source for this set is a woman aged 18-70 years in good health.

The rearrangement joins TRBV19 to TRBJ2-1. CDR3 length: 15 residues. Germline V gene lookup returns CDR1 LNHDA and CDR2 SQIVND (reference sequence). Here the CDR3 reads CASSIDRGSYNEQFF.

The J gene is TRBJ1-2, the V gene TRBV6-1; the TCRdb D gene call, TRBD1, has no DNA to confirm it. This CDR3 has 15 amino acids. CDR1 is MNHNS and CDR2 is SASEGT in the germline V gene. The CDR3 loop reads CASRKSTGFNYGYTF.

This rearrangement joins TRBV7-2 to TRBJ2-3. CDR1 is SGHTA, CDR2 FQGNSA, per germline. The CDR3 runs to 13 residues. The CDR3: CASSLMVRDTQYF.

The chain uses TRBV11-1 and TRBJ2-1. CDR1 is SGHAT and CDR2 is FQDESV in the germline V gene (reference sequence). This CDR3 comprises 17 residues. This chain's CDR3 is CASSLATDLSSYNEQFF.

This chain joins TRBV4-3 and TRBJ1-2. Germline CDR1 LGHNA, CDR2 YSLEER. This CDR3 is 16 amino acids long. The CDR3 loop reads CASSQDPREGNYGYTF.

The chain has TRBV6-2 or TRBV6-3 and TRBJ1-2. CDR1 is MNHEY and CDR2 is SVGEGT in the germline V gene. The CDR3 spans 14 residues. CDR3 sequence reads: CASSYSWGTYGYTF.

V and J are TRBV12-3 or TRBV12-4 and TRBJ2-7. The CDR3 has 11 residues. The CDR3 protein is CASSSSTEQYF.

The gene calls are TRBV6-6 and TRBJ2-1. Germline-derived CDR1 and CDR2 are MNHNY and SVGAGI (reference sequence). This CDR3 contains 13 residues. CDR3 sequence: CASSDYVYNEQFF.

The chain employs TRBV29-1 and TRBJ2-2; TCRdb indicates TRBD1, and absent DNA this call remains unverified. Germline assignment: CDR1 SQVTM and CDR2 ANQGSEA. The CDR3 spans 14 residues. CDR3 residues: CSVARGIGTGELFF.

The chain employs TRBV25-1 and TRBJ2-7; TCRdb lists TRBD2, though no DNA is available to test this call. Germline assignment: CDR1 MGHDK and CDR2 SYGVNS. This CDR3 spans 13 amino acids. CDR3 region: CASTGTSRYEQYF.

The chain has TRBV2 and TRBJ2-2; TCRdb proposes TRBD2, but this gene call is untestable without DNA. Germline V lookup: CDR1 SNHLY, CDR2 FYNNEI. The CDR3 is 14 residues long. The CDR3 sequence is CACTGGPNTGELFF.

The chain uses TRBV7-2 and TRBJ1-1; the TCRdb D gene call, TRBD1, has no DNA to confirm it. The CDR3 extends over 12 amino acids. CDR1 is SGHTA, CDR2 FQGNSA, per germline. CDR3: CASSLTALEAFF.

The chain employs TRBV15 and TRBJ2-1; TCRdb designates TRBD1, a call that cannot be tested without DNA. Looked up from germline, CDR1 is LNHNV and CDR2 is YYDKDF (reference sequence). The CDR3 is 15 amino acids. The CDR3 protein is CATSRDGRGDNEQFF.

The chain recombines TRBV7-2 with TRBJ2-2; TCRdb outputs TRBD1, but without DNA this stays unchecked. The length of the CDR3 is 13 residues. The germline CDR1 and CDR2 sequences are SGHTA and FQGNSA. CDR3 protein: CASSIQGAGELFF.

The chain links TRBV6-5 to TRBJ1-1; absent DNA, TCRdb's TRBD1 call cannot be checked. The CDR3 is made up of 14 amino acids. Germline V gene data show CDR1 as MNHEY and CDR2 as SVGAGI. CDR3 loop: CASSYSAGDTEAFF.

The chain combines TRBV25-1 with TRBJ2-3; checking the TCRdb D call of TRBD1 is not possible without DNA. The CDR3 has 14 amino acids. Per the germline V gene, CDR1 is MGHDK and CDR2 is SYGVNS. CDR3 sequence reads: CASSDWDSTDTQYF. Combining the CDR3 with reference TRBV25-1 and TRBJ2-3 gives the whole variable domain EADIYQTPRYLVIGTGKKITLECSQTMGHDKMYWYQQDPGMELHLIHYSYGVNSTEKGDLSSESTVSRIRTEHFPLTLESARPSHTSQYLCASSDWDSTDTQYFGPGTRLTVL.

The chain uses TRBV6-4 and TRBJ2-1; TCRdb reports TRBD1, a call that lacks DNA to check it against. Germline lookup yields CDR1 MRHNA and CDR2 SNTAGT. CDR3 length: 14 residues. The CDR3 loop is CASSEQGGYNEQFF.

The chain employs TRBV20-1 and TRBJ2-1; the TRBD2 assignment by TCRdb is unverifiable without DNA. The germline V gene encodes CDR1 DFQATT and CDR2 SNEGSKA (reference sequence). This CDR3 has 14 residues. Here the CDR3 reads CSAPRTSGRTEQFF.

CDR3 protein: CASSYTYTGGSNQPQHF. The V and J genes are TRBV6-5 and TRBJ1-5; TCRdb's D call, TRBD1, is unchecked because there is no DNA. This CDR3 has 17 amino acids. Germline CDR1 MNHEY, CDR2 SVGAGI.

The chain recombines TRBV12-3 or TRBV12-4 with TRBJ2-4; TCRdb picks TRBD1, but there is no DNA to check that call. The CDR3 runs 14 residues. This CDR3 reads CASAGGLAKNIQYF.

The chain couples TRBV11-2 to TRBJ2-1; TCRdb indicates TRBD2, and absent DNA this call remains unverified. This CDR3 has 15 residues. Germline V lookup: CDR1 SGHAT, CDR2 FQNNGV. CDR3 protein: CASSLAGLIYNEQFF.

J is TRBJ1-1 and V is TRBV29-1; the TRBD1 assignment by TCRdb is unverifiable without DNA. The CDR3 totals 12 residues. Germline CDR1 SQVTM, CDR2 ANQGSEA. CDR3 in amino acids: CSAGRGNSEAFF.

This CDR3 reads CATSRPGSIHTGELFF. The chain is built from TRBV15 and TRBJ2-2; no DNA is available, so the TRBD1 call from TCRdb remains unchecked. Germline V gives CDR1 LNHNV, CDR2 YYDKDF (reference sequence). This CDR3 spans 16 amino acids.

This sequence joins TRBV6-5 and TRBJ1-2. Germline lookup yields CDR1 MNHEY and CDR2 SVGAGI. The CDR3 contains 14 residues. Here the CDR3 reads CASSYGQTNYGYTF.

The chain uses TRBV6-1 and TRBJ2-5. Germline CDR1 MNHNS, CDR2 SASEGT. This CDR3 has 15 amino acids. The CDR3 is CAARSISQPQETQYF.

The chain combines TRBV20-1 with TRBJ2-1; lacking DNA, the TRBD1 call made by TCRdb goes unchecked. The CDR3 spans 13 residues. Per germline, CDR1 DFQATT and CDR2 SNEGSKA (reference sequence). The CDR3: CSARRTGGDEQFF.

V usage is TRBV28 and J usage is TRBJ2-5; checking the TCRdb D call of TRBD2 is not possible without DNA. The CDR3 spans 15 residues. CDR1 and CDR2 (germline): MDHEN, SYDVKM. CDR3 loop: CASSRTATSEETQYF.

J is TRBJ2-3 and V is TRBV18; with no DNA, the TCRdb D assignment of TRBD1 cannot be verified. The germline gives CDR1 KGHSH, CDR2 LQKENI. The length of the CDR3 is 14 residues. CDR3 loop: CASSGGPTTDTQYF.

The V and J genes are TRBV18 and TRBJ1-5; without DNA, the TCRdb call of TRBD1 cannot be checked. The V gene's germline CDR1 is KGHSH and CDR2 LQKENI. This CDR3 has 17 residues. CDR3 region: CASSPTGEGLVDQPQHF.

The chain links TRBV12-3 or TRBV12-4 to TRBJ2-4; the D call from TCRdb, TRBD2, cannot be confirmed without DNA. The CDR3 runs 18 residues. CDR3 amino acids: CASSLGGPSGGNRDIQYF.